A single sample is the source of the 24 T cell receptor beta chains below, sequenced in a study of radiation and T cells in renal cell carcinoma. Treatment: 15 Gy SBRT to primary tumor, nephrectomy 4 weeks later. Measured with immunoSEQ multiplex PCR; TCRdb has only the in-frame clones, and not every one. The profile shows 17,000 or so clones, under 55% of them singletons. The starting material was tumor tissue, obtained from a patient whose treatment included radiotherapy and nephrectomy. These TCRs come from a man aged 45-60 years with renal cell carcinoma.

This chain joins TRBV7-2 and TRBJ1-1; TRBD1 matches 9 bases. Unmatched junction bases numbered 0, after V lost 0 bases and J lost 4 bases. This CDR3 has 14 amino acids. CDR1 is SGHTA, CDR2 FQGNSA, per germline. The CDR3 protein is CASSLATGGTEAFF. Here the CDR3 DNA reads TGTGCCAGCAGCTTAGCGACAGGGGGCACTGAAGCTTTCTTT.

The rearrangement links TRBV5-5 to TRBJ1-2, with D uncertain. Germline CDR1 reads SGHKS; CDR2 reads YYEKEE (reference sequence). The CDR3 is made up of 13 amino acids. Between the trimmed V and J ends, which lost 0 bases and 4 bases, there was a span of 7 bases. In DNA form, the CDR3 reads TGTGCCAGCAGCTTGGCAAGCGGCTATGGCTACACCTTC. Amino acid sequence: CASSLASGYGYTF.

The chain couples TRBV4-1 to TRBJ1-4, with 9 bases fitting TRBD1. CDR1 is MGHRA, CDR2 YSYEKL, per germline. With 0 bases clipped from V and 6 bases from J, the junction kept 5 bases outside the gene matches. The CDR3 contains 16 residues. The DNA of the CDR3 is TGCGCCAGCAGCCAAGATCGGGGACAGGGCGATGAAAAACTGTTTTTT. It yields the protein CASSQDRGQGDEKLFF.

The DNA of the CDR3 is TGTGCCAGCAGTTTACGGACAGGGGCCCCCTACGAGCAGTACTTC. This gives the protein CASSLRTGAPYEQYF. J is TRBJ2-7 and V is TRBV27; 9 bases fit TRBD1. The trim removed 2 bases at V and 2 bases at J, leaving 4 bases unmatched. CDR1 and CDR2 (germline): MNHEY, SMNVEV (reference sequence). CDR3 length: 15 amino acids.

The J gene is TRBJ2-3, the V gene TRBV29-1, with D hard to call. With 4 bases removed from V and 4 bases from J, the gap between germline ends came to 12 bases. Germline V gene lookup returns CDR1 SQVTM and CDR2 ANQGSEA. This CDR3 spans 13 amino acids. CDR3 in amino acids: CSVVAGYSDTQYF. The CDR3 DNA is TGCAGCGTTGTGGCTGGATATTCAGATACGCAGTATTTT.

V gene TRBV2 combines with J gene TRBJ1-2; no clear D gene. The CDR3 runs to 14 residues. V shed 8 bases and J shed 4 bases, with 17 bases lying between them. Germline CDR1 and CDR2: SNHLY and FYNNEI. The CDR3 region has the DNA TGTGCCAGCCATGGTGGAGGGTTTGCCTATGGCTACACCTTC. Its protein product is CASHGGGFAYGYTF.

A few counts support this clone. The gene calls are TRBV12-5 and TRBJ1-5; 10 bases are shared with TRBD1. Germline-derived CDR1 and CDR2 are LGHNT and FRNRAP. The CDR3 is made up of 15 amino acids. The junction had 3 bases not matched to a gene; V was cut back by 1 base and J by 6 bases. CDR3 nucleotides: TGTGCTAGTGGTTTGGCAGGGACAGGGGTTCAGCCCCAGCATTTT. Translation gives CASGLAGTGVQPQHF.

The chain links TRBV7-9 to TRBJ1-2; TRBD1 might be the D (5 bases). CDR1 is SEHNR and CDR2 is FQNEAQ in the germline V gene (reference sequence). V lost 1 base to trimming and J lost 2 bases, with 8 bases between them. This CDR3 is built from 14 residues. CDR3 amino acids: CASSLGRENYGYTF. The CDR3 bases are TGTGCCAGCAGCTTAGGCAGGGAGAACTATGGCTACACCTTC.

This chain joins TRBV5-1 and TRBJ2-3, with D uncertain. This CDR3 is built from 14 residues. Trimming took 0 bases from V and 0 from J, leaving 5 bases between them. Germline-derived CDR1 and CDR2 are SGHRS and YFSETQ. This chain's CDR3 is CASSLAKSTDTQYF. In nucleotides, the CDR3 is TGCGCCAGCAGCTTGGCCAAGAGCACAGATACGCAGTATTTT.

The chain combines TRBV4-1 with TRBJ2-7, with D perhaps TRBD2 (6 bases). This CDR3 has 14 amino acids. V lost 0 bases and J 6 bases, leaving 12 bases between the germline ends. Germline CDR1 is MGHRA and CDR2 is YSYEKL. The CDR3 coding sequence is TGCGCCAGCAGCCAAGATCCGAAAGCGGGCGAGCAGTACTTC. Its protein is CASSQDPKAGEQYF.

In the case of this clone: The junction and the germline gene differ at one end; a read error may be behind it. The chain links TRBV5-3 to TRBJ1-2; weak D call: TRBD1 (6 bases). TRBV5-3 is given ORF status, its function remaining uncertain. The CDR3 runs to 14 residues. Here the CDR3 reads CASSLSGARYGYTF. The CDR3 nucleotides read TGTGCCAGCAGCTTGTCAGGGGCAAGGTATGGCTACACCTTC.

The J gene is TRBJ2-7, the V gene TRBV5-1; D is unclear. Germline assignment: CDR1 SGHRS and CDR2 YFSETQ. Trimming removed 4 bases from V and 3 bases from J, with 17 bases in between. The CDR3 is made up of 15 amino acids. CDR3 amino acids: CASSPLASGRYEQYF. The CDR3 DNA sequence: TGCGCCAGCAGCCCCCTCGCGTCAGGCCGCTACGAGCAGTACTTC.

Notes on this clone: Other DNA sequences in this specimen translate into the identical CDR3. J is TRBJ2-7 and V is TRBV5-1; possible D gene TRBD2, 6 bases. The CDR3 covers 14 residues. V lost 0 bases to trimming and J lost 0 bases, with 7 bases between them. CDR1 and CDR2 from the germline V gene are SGHRS and YFSETQ. The CDR3 DNA follows: TGCGCCAGCAGCTTGGGCGGGGACTCCTACGAGCAGTACTTC. Translating gives CASSLGGDSYEQYF.

The genes are TRBV20-1 and TRBJ2-7, with a weak D call TRBD1 (6 bases). There are 11 residues in the CDR3. In germline, CDR1 is DFQATT, CDR2 SNEGSKA (reference sequence). The CDR3: CSPGAPDEQYF. In DNA form, the CDR3 reads TGCAGCCCAGGGGCCCCTGACGAGCAGTACTTC.

In its sample, this clone was seen a few times. The chain combines TRBV7-2 with TRBJ1-5, with D possibly matching TRBD1 (5 bases). Trimming stripped 3 bases from V and 2 bases from J, with 8 bases between. Germline lookup yields CDR1 SGHTA and CDR2 FQGNSA. The CDR3 extends over 14 amino acids. CDR3 amino acids: CASSLGRGNQPQHF. In nucleotides, the CDR3 is TGTGCCAGCAGCTTGGGACGGGGCAATCAGCCCCAGCATTTT.

The rearrangement links TRBV6-5 to TRBJ2-7, with D perhaps TRBD2 (5 bases). The germline V gene has CDR1 MNHEY and CDR2 SVGAGI. The CDR3 is made up of 15 amino acids. V dropped 6 bases and J dropped 3 bases, with 18 bases sitting between them. CDR3 residues: CASRDPAGDYYEQYF. The CDR3 DNA reads TGTGCCAGCAGGGATCCAGCCGGGGATTACTACGAGCAGTACTTC.

Relative to its sample, this clone is medium-sized. The CDR3 bases are TGCGCCAGCAGCCAAGCCCAGGCAGCAGAGTATGGCTACACCTTC. Translating it yields CASSQAQAAEYGYTF. The gene calls are TRBV4-1 and TRBJ1-2; D is unresolved. This CDR3 has 15 residues. The V gene's germline CDR1 is MGHRA and CDR2 YSYEKL. With 1 base removed from V and 5 bases from J, the gap between germline ends came to 14 bases.

This CDR3 reads CASSQRGENTEAFF. DNA for the CDR3: TGTGCCAGCAGCCAACGGGGGGAGAACACTGAAGCTTTCTTT. The chain joins TRBV6-6 to TRBJ1-1; D might be TRBD1 (5 bases). V lost 6 bases and J 1 base, leaving 12 bases between the germline ends. The CDR3 sequence is 14 residues long. Per germline, CDR1 MNHNY and CDR2 SVGAGI (reference sequence).

This chain connects TRBV10-3 to TRBJ2-7, with TRBD2 as a possible D gene (7 bases). Trimming cost V 3 bases and J 4 bases, with 13 bases left between them. The CDR3 totals 14 residues. Per germline, CDR1 ENHRY and CDR2 SYGVKD. DNA for the CDR3: TGTGCCATCAGTGAAGGAGGGGGGGTTTACGAGCAGTACTTC. Translation gives CAISEGGGVYEQYF.

The V gene is TRBV7-6, the J gene TRBJ2-7; tentative D call: TRBD2 (5 bases). V lost 2 bases and J 0 bases, leaving 11 bases between the germline ends. CDR1 is SGHVS and CDR2 is FNYEAQ in the germline V gene. The CDR3 contains 15 residues. The CDR3 DNA is TGTGCCAGCAGCTTATCATCGGGATCCTCCTACGAGCAGTACTTC. Translation gives CASSLSSGSSYEQYF.

This clone came up a few times. CDR3 residues: CASARDSPNEKLFF. The CDR3 region has the DNA TGCGCCAGCGCAAGGGACAGCCCTAATGAAAAACTGTTTTTT. The chain joins TRBV5-1 to TRBJ1-4; 7 bases map to TRBD1. The CDR3 consists of 14 residues. Unmatched junction bases numbered 6, after V lost 7 bases and J lost 3 bases. Per the germline V gene, CDR1 is SGHRS and CDR2 is YFSETQ.

In nucleotides, the CDR3 is TGTGCCAGCAGCGTGGACAGGCTAGGAGGTGGCTACACCTTC. This encodes CASSVDRLGGGYTF. The chain links TRBV9 to TRBJ1-2; 7 positions agree with TRBD1. V shed 2 bases, J shed 7 bases, and the junction held 8 bases outside the gene matches. This CDR3 comprises 14 residues. Germline CDR1 is SGDLS and CDR2 is YYNGEE.

The rearrangement joins TRBV18 to TRBJ1-1; D call uncertain. There are 13 residues in the CDR3. V was cut by 5 bases and J by 1 base, with 8 bases left in between. Germline CDR1 reads KGHSH; CDR2 reads LQKENI. The CDR3 here is CASSSQANTEAFF. CDR3 coding DNA: TGTGCCAGCTCATCTCAGGCGAACACTGAAGCTTTCTTT. The full variable domain, in which reference TRBV18 and TRBJ1-1 provide the parts outside the CDR3, is NAGVMQNPRHLVRRRGQEARLRCSPMKGHSHVYWYRQLPEEGLKFMVYLQKENIIDESGMPKERFSAEFPKEGPSILRIQQVVRGDSAAYFCASSSQANTEAFFGQGTRLTVV.

This chain uses TRBV5-1 with TRBJ2-6; D remains ambiguous. Trimming cost V 3 bases and J 4 bases, with 8 bases left between them. The CDR3 is made up of 14 amino acids. Germline-derived CDR1 and CDR2 are SGHRS and YFSETQ. The CDR3 sequence: CASSSVGGANVLTF. DNA for the CDR3: TGCGCCAGCAGCTCGGTTGGGGGGGCCAACGTCCTGACTTTC.